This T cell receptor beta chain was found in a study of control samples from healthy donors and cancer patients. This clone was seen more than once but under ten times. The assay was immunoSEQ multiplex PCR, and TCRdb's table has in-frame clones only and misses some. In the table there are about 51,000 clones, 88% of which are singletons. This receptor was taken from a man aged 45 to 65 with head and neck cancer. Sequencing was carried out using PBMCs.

The CDR3 region has the DNA TGCGCCAGCAGTGAGGGGGATTTCACCGGGGAGCTGTTTTTT. Its translation: CASSEGDFTGELFF. This sequence joins TRBV10-1 and TRBJ2-2; D unclear. The CDR3 totals 14 residues. Germline assignment: CDR1 WNHNN and CDR2 SYGVQD (reference sequence). Trimming shortened V by 2 bases and J by 4 bases, and 8 bases separated the two germline ends.